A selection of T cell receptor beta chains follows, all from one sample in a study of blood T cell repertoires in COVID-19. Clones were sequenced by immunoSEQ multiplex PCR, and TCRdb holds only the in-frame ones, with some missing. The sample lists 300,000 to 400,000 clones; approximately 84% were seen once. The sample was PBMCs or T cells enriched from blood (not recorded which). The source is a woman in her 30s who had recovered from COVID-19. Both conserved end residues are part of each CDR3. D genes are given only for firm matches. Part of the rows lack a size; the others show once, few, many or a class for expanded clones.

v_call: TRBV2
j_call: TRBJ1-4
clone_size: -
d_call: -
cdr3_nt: TGTGCCAGCAGGCGCCAGGGATTAGAAGATGAAAAACTGTTTTTT
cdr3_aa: CASRRQGLEDEKLFF

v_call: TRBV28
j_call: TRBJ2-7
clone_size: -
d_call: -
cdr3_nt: TGTGCCAGCGCGCCGGGGAAAACCTACGAGCAGTACTTC
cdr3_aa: CASAPGKTYEQYF

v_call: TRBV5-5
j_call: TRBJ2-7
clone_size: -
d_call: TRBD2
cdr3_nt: TGTGCCAGCAGCCCAGGACTAGCGGGGGGGAACTACGAGCAGTACTTC
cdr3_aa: CASSPGLAGGNYEQYF

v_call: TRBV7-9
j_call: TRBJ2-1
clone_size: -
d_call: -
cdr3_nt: TGTGCCAGCAGCTCGGACAGAACCCTCAATGAGCAGTTCTTC
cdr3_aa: CASSSDRTLNEQFF

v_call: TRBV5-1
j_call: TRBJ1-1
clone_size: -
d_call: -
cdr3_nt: TGCGCCAGCAGACCAAGTTCCGGAGTGATGAACACTGAAGCTTTCTTT
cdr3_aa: CASRPSSGVMNTEAFF

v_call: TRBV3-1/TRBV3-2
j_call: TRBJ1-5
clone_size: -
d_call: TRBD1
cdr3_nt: TGTGCCAGCAGCCTGAGGACGGGACAGGGGGCAGACCAGCCCCAGCATTTT
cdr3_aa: CASSLRTGQGADQPQHF

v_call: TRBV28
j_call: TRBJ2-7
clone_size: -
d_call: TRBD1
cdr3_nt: TGTGCCAGCAGTTCCGTCGGGACAGGGGTCTACGAGCAGTACTTC
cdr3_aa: CASSSVGTGVYEQYF

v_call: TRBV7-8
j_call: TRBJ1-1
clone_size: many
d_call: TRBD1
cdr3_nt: TGTGCCAGCAGCTCCCGGGACAGGGGATCGAACACTGAAGCTTTCTTT
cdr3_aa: CASSSRDRGSNTEAFF

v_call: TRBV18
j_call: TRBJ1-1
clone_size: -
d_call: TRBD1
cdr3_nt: TGTGCCAGCAGACAGGGGCCTGGGACTGAAGCTTTCTTT
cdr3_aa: CASRQGPGTEAFF

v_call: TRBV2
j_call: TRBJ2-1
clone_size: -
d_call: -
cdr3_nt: TGTGCCAGCAGTGACGCGGCTGCGCGCTCCTACAATGAGCAGTTCTTC
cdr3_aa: CASSDAAARSYNEQFF

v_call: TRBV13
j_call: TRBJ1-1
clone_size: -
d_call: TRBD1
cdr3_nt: TGTGCCAGCAGCACGCCAGACAGGGGCAGGACTGAAGCTTTCTTT
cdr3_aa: CASSTPDRGRTEAFF

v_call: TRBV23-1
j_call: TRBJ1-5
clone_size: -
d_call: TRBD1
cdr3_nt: TGCGCCAAACTAATACAGGGGCCCCTATCTGGCAATCAGCCCCAGCATTTT
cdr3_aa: CAKLIQGPLSGNQPQHF

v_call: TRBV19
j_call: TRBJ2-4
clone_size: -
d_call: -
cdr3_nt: TGTGCCAGTTCAGGCGGGAATGGGATCATTCAGTACTTC
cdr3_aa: CASSGGNGIIQYF

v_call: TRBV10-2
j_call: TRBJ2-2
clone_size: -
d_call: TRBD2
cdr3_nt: TGCGCCAGCAGTGAGTCGAAGCTAGCGGGGGGCACCCGGGGCACCGGGGAGCTGTTTTTT
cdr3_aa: CASSESKLAGGTRGTGELFF

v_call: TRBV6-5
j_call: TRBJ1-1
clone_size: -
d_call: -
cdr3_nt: TGTGCCAGCAGTTATAACATTAACACTGAAGCTTTCTTT
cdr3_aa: CASSYNINTEAFF

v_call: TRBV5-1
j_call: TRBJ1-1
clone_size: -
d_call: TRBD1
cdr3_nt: TGCGCCAGCAGCTCGACAGGGGAAGGCACTGAAGCTTTCTTT
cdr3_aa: CASSSTGEGTEAFF

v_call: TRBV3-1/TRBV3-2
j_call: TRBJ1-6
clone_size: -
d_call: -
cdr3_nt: TGTGCCAGCAGCCAAGAGGATGCGGGGGCTGGTCCTCGTTCACCCCTCCACTTT
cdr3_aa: CASSQEDAGAGPRSPLHF

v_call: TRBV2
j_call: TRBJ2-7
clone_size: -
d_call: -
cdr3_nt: TGTGCCAGCAGTGTGGGCGGGGCAACGATCTACGAGCAGTACTTC
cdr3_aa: CASSVGGATIYEQYF

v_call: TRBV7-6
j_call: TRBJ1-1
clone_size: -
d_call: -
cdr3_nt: TGTGCCAGCAGCTTAGCGCTGGAGGGTAGGACTGAAGCTTTCTTT
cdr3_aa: CASSLALEGRTEAFF

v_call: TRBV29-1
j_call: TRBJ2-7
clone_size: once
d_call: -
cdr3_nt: TGCAGCGTCGCTTCTGGGGGCATAGACGAGCAGTACTTC
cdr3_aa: CSVASGGIDEQYF

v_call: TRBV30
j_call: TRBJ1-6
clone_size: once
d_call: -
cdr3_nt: TGTGCCTGGAGTCTCCCCCGAAGGGGCTCCTATAATTCACCCCTCCACTTT
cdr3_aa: CAWSLPRRGSYNSPLHF

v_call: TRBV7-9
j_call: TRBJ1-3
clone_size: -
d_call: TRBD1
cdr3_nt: TGTGCCAGCAGGGGGACAGGGGCTTTCTCTGGAAACACCATATATTTT
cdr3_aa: CASRGTGAFSGNTIYF

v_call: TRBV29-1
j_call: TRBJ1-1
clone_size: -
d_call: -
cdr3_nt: TGCAGCGTTACATCCTCGGGGGTTGGAAGGAGCACTGAAGCTTTCTTT
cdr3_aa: CSVTSSGVGRSTEAFF

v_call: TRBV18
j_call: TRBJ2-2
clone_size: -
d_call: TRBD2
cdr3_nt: TGTGCCAGCTCAACAATAGCGGGGGGGACCTCGACCGGGGAGCTGTTTTTT
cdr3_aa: CASSTIAGGTSTGELFF

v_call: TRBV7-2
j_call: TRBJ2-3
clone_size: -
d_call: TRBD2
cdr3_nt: TGTGCCAGCAGCTTAGTGCCTAGCGGGGGGGGCCGTGATACGCAGTATTTT
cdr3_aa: CASSLVPSGGGRDTQYF

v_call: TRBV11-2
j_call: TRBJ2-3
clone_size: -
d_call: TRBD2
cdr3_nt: TGTGCCAGCAGCCCGGGACTAGCGGGGGCAGGTACGCAGTATTTT
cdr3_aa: CASSPGLAGAGTQYF

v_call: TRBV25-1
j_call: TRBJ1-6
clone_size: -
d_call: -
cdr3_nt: TGTGCCAGCAACACTGCGGGGGCCAATTCACCCCTCCACTTT
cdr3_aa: CASNTAGANSPLHF

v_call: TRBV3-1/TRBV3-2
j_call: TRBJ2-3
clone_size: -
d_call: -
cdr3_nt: TGTGCCAGCAGCCCGCGAGATAACACAGATACGCAGTATTTT
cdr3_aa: CASSPRDNTDTQYF

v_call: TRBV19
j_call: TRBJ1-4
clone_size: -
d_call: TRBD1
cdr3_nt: TGTGCCAGTAGTATACCGGAGGGGGCATATCATGAAAAACTGTTTTTT
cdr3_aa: CASSIPEGAYHEKLFF

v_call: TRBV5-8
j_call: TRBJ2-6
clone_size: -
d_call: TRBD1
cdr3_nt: TGTGCCAGCAGCTCATTGGGACAGTTAGCATCTGGGGCCAACGTCCTGACTTTC
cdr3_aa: CASSSLGQLASGANVLTF

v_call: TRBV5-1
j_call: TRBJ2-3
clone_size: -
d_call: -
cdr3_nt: TGCGCCAGCAGCTTGGCCACGGAGACTCATCGGCCAGATACGCAGTATTTT
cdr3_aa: CASSLATETHRPDTQYF